This T cell receptor beta chain came from a study of blood T cell repertoires in COVID-19. Germline values: CDR1 SNHLY, CDR2 FYNNEI. This CDR3 spans 12 amino acids. Trimming shortened V by 2 bases and J by 3 bases, and 5 bases separated the two germline ends. As originally analysed: For nucleated cells, counts were estimated from reference gene primer amplification. Sequenced by immunoSEQ multiplex PCR; TCRdb stores in-frame clones only, minus some. V and J calls plus clone size are reproduced from that table; the DNA served to infer D and trimming. The sample yields 60,000 or so clones, around four fifths seen once.

Material: peripheral blood. This chain connects TRBV2 to TRBJ2-7; possible D gene TRBD1, 5 bases. The sequence came from a man in his sixties with acute or convalescent COVID-19. The chain's CDR3 is CASSEQGYEQYF. In DNA, the CDR3 is TGTGCCAGCAGTGAACAGGGCTACGAGCAGTACTTC.